This record looks at one T cell receptor beta chain sequence and its context. Its antigen remains unknown. The sample originates from a study of blood T cells in healthy people across ages. The overall study: About one barcoded beta molecule per two T cells was the capture yield of template switching.

Overall study results and limits: It was held that the diversity estimates obtained from one million T cells were underestimates.

A second roughly 6 to 12 cycle PCR used barcoded and J-beta primers. Every sample produced at least 2.5 million CDR3-containing paired-end reads. TCRdb reprocessed the 5' RACE reads with MiXCR, giving one entry per CDR3 protein. The table shows about 1.4 million distinct CDR3 sequences, with around 59% occurring only once. V lost 4 bases and J 2 bases, leaving 11 bases between the germline ends. Germline V lookup: CDR1 MNHEY, CDR2 SVGEGT. CDR3 size: 14 residues. The genes are TRBV6-2 or TRBV6-3 and TRBJ1-2; D unresolved. Sequenced material: blood. This sequence originates from a man between 18 and 29 years old in good health. CDR3 amino acids: CASSSVTGNYGYTF. For the CDR3, the DNA is TGTGCCAGCAGTTCGGTTACGGGGAACTATGGCTACACCTTC.